The sequence of this T cell receptor delta chain was determined in a study of gamma-delta T cells after stem cell transplantation. Worth noting for this clone: TCRdb's protein, taken from a much larger clone, differs from this DNA's translation at residue 10, likely owing to a read error; the protein displayed comes from the DNA.

Per the germline V gene, CDR1 is GEAIGNYY and CDR2 is EKD. The CDR3 extends over 17 amino acids. V lost 3 bases to trimming and J lost 0 bases; unmatched junction nucleotides: 8. TCRdb re-called clones from the RT-PCR reads via CATT. The sample includes approximately 3,000 delta-chain clones, approximately 2% of them seen just once. The sample consisted of gamma-delta T cells. The receptor's source is a human donor. It is not recorded whose cells these are; they may come from a transplant donor. V usage is TRDV2 and J usage is TRDJ1, with 11 bases aligning to TRDD3. CDR3 in amino acids: CACDVLGDRGYTDKLIF. As DNA, the CDR3 is TGTGCCTGTGACGTACTGGGGGATAGGGGGTACACCGATAAACTCATCTTT.